The 5 T cell receptor beta chains given below trace back to one sample, sequenced in a study of blood T cells in healthy people across ages. A second about 6 to 12 cycle PCR used barcoded and J-beta primers. Via MiXCR, TCRdb re-called the 5' RACE reads, giving one row per CDR3 protein. The sample has some 730,000 distinct CDR3 sequences; 20% to 25% are singletons. The sample was blood. These receptors were collected from a man aged 70 or older in good health.

The chain carries TRBV5-6 and TRBJ1-4, with TRBD1 matching over 7 bases. Trimming cost V 1 base and J 8 bases; bases outside gene matches: 14. The CDR3 has 17 residues. CDR1 and CDR2 (germline): SGHDT, YYEEEE. The CDR3 DNA sequence: TGTGCCAGCAGCTTGTATCGGACAGGTCGGGGCTGGGAAAAACTGTTTTTT. Encoded protein: CASSLYRTGRGWEKLFF.

The V and J genes are TRBV7-2 and TRBJ2-3; D may be TRBD1 or TRBD2 (5 bases each). V dropped 6 bases and J dropped 4 bases, with 14 bases sitting between them. Germline CDR1 is SGHTA and CDR2 is FQGNSA. The CDR3 sequence is 14 residues long. This CDR3 reads CASRPQGVADTQYF. As DNA, the CDR3 is TGTGCCAGCAGACCTCAGGGAGTCGCAGATACGCAGTATTTT.

The V gene is TRBV12-3 or TRBV12-4, the J gene TRBJ1-6, with 7 nucleotides matching TRBD1. V lost 3 bases to trimming and J lost 4 bases; unmatched junction nucleotides: 3. The CDR3 length is 15 residues. The CDR3 sequence: CASSLAGGYNSPLHF. CDR3 nucleotide sequence: TGTGCCAGCAGTTTGGCAGGGGGATATAATTCACCCCTCCACTTT.

This clonotype showed up just a few times. The J gene is TRBJ1-1, the V gene TRBV7-2; D perhaps matches TRBD1 (6 bases). CDR1 is SGHTA and CDR2 is FQGNSA in the germline V gene. The V end lost 5 bases, the J end lost 4 bases, and 17 bases lay between the germline ends. The CDR3 totals 15 residues. This CDR3 is CASSRTATGRTEAFF. For the CDR3, the DNA is TGTGCCAGCAGCCGAACGGCTACAGGGCGCACTGAAGCTTTCTTT.

There are a few counts of this clonotype. The V and J genes are TRBV12-3 or TRBV12-4 and TRBJ2-3; TRBD2 aligns across 9 bases. The CDR3 has 17 residues. The junction had 6 bases not matched to a gene; V was cut back by 0 bases and J by 2 bases. Here the CDR3 reads CASSLALGGGATDTQYF. DNA for the CDR3: TGTGCCAGCAGTTTAGCGCTTGGCGGGGGGGCCACAGATACGCAGTATTTT.